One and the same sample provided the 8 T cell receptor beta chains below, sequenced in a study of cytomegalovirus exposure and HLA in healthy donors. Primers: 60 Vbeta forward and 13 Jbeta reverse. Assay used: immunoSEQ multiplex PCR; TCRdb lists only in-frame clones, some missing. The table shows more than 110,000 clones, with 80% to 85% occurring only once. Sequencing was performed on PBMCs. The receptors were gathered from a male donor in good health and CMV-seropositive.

CDR3 coding DNA: TGTGCCAGCACTAACAGGCCGTCCTCCTACGAGCAGTACTTC. Residues: CASTNRPSSYEQYF. This chain connects TRBV2 to TRBJ2-7; perhaps TRBD1 as D (5 bases). V lost 7 bases and J 0 bases, leaving 13 bases between the germline ends. The CDR3 has 14 residues. Germline CDR1 reads SNHLY; CDR2 reads FYNNEI.

CDR3 DNA: TGTGCCAGCAGTAGGACGACAGGTTACGAGCAGTACTTC. This encodes CASSRTTGYEQYF. The V call is TRBV6-1, the J call TRBJ2-7; possible D gene TRBD1, 6 bases. V lost 5 bases and J 4 bases, leaving 12 bases between the germline ends. Germline-derived CDR1 and CDR2 are MNHNS and SASEGT. The CDR3 length is 13 residues.

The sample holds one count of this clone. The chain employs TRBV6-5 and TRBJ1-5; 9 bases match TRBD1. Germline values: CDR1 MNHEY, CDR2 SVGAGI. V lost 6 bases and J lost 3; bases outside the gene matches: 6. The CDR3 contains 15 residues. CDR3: CASSTTGGFNQPQHF. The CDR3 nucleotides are TGTGCCAGCAGCACAACAGGGGGCTTCAATCAGCCCCAGCATTTT.

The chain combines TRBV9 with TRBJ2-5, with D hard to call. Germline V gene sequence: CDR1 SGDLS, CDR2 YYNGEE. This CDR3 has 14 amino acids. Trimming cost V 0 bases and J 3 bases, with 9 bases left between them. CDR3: CASSVGHSKETQYF. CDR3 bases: TGTGCCAGCAGCGTAGGACACAGTAAAGAGACCCAGTACTTC.

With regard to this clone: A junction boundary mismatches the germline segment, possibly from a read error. The CDR3 sequence is CASSLGDRALETQYF. CDR3 sequence (DNA): TGTGCTAGCAGCTTAGGGGACAGGGCACTGGAGACCCAGTACTTC. The J gene is TRBJ2-5, the V gene TRBV7-7, with 9 bases aligning to TRBD1. The CDR3 is 15 amino acids. Germline loops: CDR1 SSHAT, CDR2 FNYEAQ (reference sequence). The full variable domain, with the rest looked up from reference TRBV7-7 and TRBJ2-5, is GAGVSQSPRYKVTKRGQDVTLRCDPISSHATLYWYQQALGQGPEFLTYFNYEAQPDKSGLPSDRFSAERPEGSISTLTIQRTEQRDSAMYRCASSLGDRALETQYFGPGTRLLVL.

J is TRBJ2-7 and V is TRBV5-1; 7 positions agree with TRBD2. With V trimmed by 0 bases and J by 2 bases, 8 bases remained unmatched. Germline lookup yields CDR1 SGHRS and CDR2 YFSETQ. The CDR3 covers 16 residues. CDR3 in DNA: TGCGCCAGCAGCTTGGCCTTGGGGGGGAACGCCTACGAGCAGTACTTC. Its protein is CASSLALGGNAYEQYF.

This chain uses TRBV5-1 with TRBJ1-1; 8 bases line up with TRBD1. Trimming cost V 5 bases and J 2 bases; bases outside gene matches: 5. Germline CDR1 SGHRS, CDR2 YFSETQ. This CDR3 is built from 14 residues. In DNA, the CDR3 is TGCGCCAGCAGTTGGACAGGGCGCAACACTGAAGCTTTCTTT. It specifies CASSWTGRNTEAFF.

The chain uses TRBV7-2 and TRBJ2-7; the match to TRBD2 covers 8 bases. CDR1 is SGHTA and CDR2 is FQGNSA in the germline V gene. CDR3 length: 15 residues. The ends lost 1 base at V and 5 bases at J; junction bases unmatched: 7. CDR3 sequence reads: CASSLVPSGSHEQYF. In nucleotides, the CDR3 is TGTGCCAGCAGCTTAGTGCCCAGCGGGAGCCACGAGCAGTACTTC.